These 20 T cell receptor beta chains came from one sample sequenced in a study of blood T cell repertoires in COVID-19 (dated by TCRdb to 2020 to 2021). Libraries were constructed by the immunoSEQ multiplex PCR assay. TCRdb holds this immuneACCESS table with in-frame rearrangements only. Some clones are missing; in checked studies, unresolved V genes explain under half, and the rest has no known cause. For this sample the table gives more than 45,000 clones, of which about 83% were detected only once. Approximately 15% of the sample is held by the ten biggest clonotypes. The specimen sequenced was peripheral blood. Receptors originate from a man aged 40-50 years with acute or convalescent COVID-19.

This chain uses TRBV5-1 with TRBJ2-5, with 12 bases that match TRBD1. With V trimmed by 0 bases and J by 2 bases, 5 bases remained unmatched. The CDR3 length is 17 residues. In germline, CDR1 is SGHRS, CDR2 YFSETQ. This chain's CDR3 is CASSLGPGQGAQETQYF. The CDR3 DNA is TGCGCCAGCAGCTTGGGGCCGGGACAGGGGGCTCAAGAGACCCAGTACTTC.

This chain links TRBV7-2 with TRBJ2-7; possible D gene TRBD2, 6 bases. V was pared by 1 base and J by 6 bases, with 13 bases between. CDR1 and CDR2 from the germline V gene are SGHTA and FQGNSA. This CDR3 has 14 residues. The CDR3 bases are TGTGCCAGCAGCTTAGGGACGGGCGGGGCCGAGCAGTACGTC. Translating it yields CASSLGTGGAEQYV.

The chain uses TRBV19 and TRBJ1-2; 8 positions agree with TRBD1. The CDR3 is made up of 14 amino acids. The V segment lost 9 bases and the J segment 8 bases; nucleotides outside the gene matches: 14. Germline CDR1 and CDR2: LNHDA and SQIVND (reference sequence). CDR3 in amino acids: CASRSGQGARGYTF. DNA for the CDR3: TGTGCCAGCCGGTCGGGGCAGGGGGCTCGAGGCTACACCTTC.

This clone was seen more than once but under ten times. This CDR3 is also generated by other DNA sequences in the sample. The rearrangement joins TRBV2 to TRBJ1-2; the D gene is possibly TRBD1 (6 bases). The CDR3 contains 13 residues. Germline V CDR1 and CDR2: SNHLY, FYNNEI. Trimming left V 4 bases short and J 2 bases short, with 8 bases between. CDR3 coding DNA: TGTGCCAGCAGTGGGACAGCCAACTATGGCTACACCTTC. Its translation: CASSGTANYGYTF.

The CDR3 nucleotides are TGTGCCACCAAGGGACAGACGAACACTGAAGCTTTCTTT. Translated: CATKGQTNTEAFF. The V gene is TRBV25-1, the J gene TRBJ1-1; 7 nucleotides line up with TRBD1. The CDR3 contains 13 residues. V was pared by 10 bases and J by 1 base, with 6 bases of the junction left unmatched. The germline V gene has CDR1 MGHDK and CDR2 SYGVNS.

V usage is TRBV6-5 and J usage is TRBJ1-2, with 7 bases identical to TRBD1. V was clipped by 7 bases and J by 4 bases; unmatched bases: 12. Germline CDR1 reads MNHEY; CDR2 reads SVGAGI. This CDR3 region has 15 residues. The CDR3 spells CASTNSGDRSYGYTF. The CDR3 coding sequence is TGTGCCAGCACCAATAGTGGGGACAGAAGCTATGGCTACACCTTC.

This chain links TRBV12-3 or TRBV12-4 with TRBJ1-2; perhaps TRBD1 as D (6 bases). The CDR3 has 13 residues. V gave up 5 bases and J gave up 5 bases, with 12 bases separating them. CDR3 loop: CASSVRGFYGYTF. For the CDR3, the DNA is TGTGCCAGCAGTGTCAGGGGTTTTTATGGCTACACCTTC.

This chain links TRBV3-1 (or the pseudogene TRBV3-2) with TRBJ2-5; 11 bases match TRBD2. The J segment lost 5 bases and the V segment lost 2 bases, leaving 13 bases of the junction unmatched. CDR3 length equals 18 residues. Germline V gene lookup returns CDR1 LGHDT and CDR2 YNNKEL (reference sequence). The CDR3 nucleotides read TGTGCCAGCAGCCAATTATCTCAACTAGCGGGGGCCGCGGAGACCCAGTACTTC. The encoded protein is CASSQLSQLAGAAETQYF.

This rearrangement joins TRBV12-3 or TRBV12-4 to TRBJ1-2; D not resolved. CDR3 length: 13 amino acids. V was shortened by 6 bases and J by 6 bases, with 14 bases between the two germline ends. CDR3 coding DNA: TGTGCCAGCAGATCCACCGTCTATAATGGCTACACCTTC. Translation: CASRSTVYNGYTF.

V usage is TRBV7-8 and J usage is TRBJ1-2, with 9 nucleotides matching TRBD1. Trimming took 1 base from V and 2 from J; bases not matched to a gene: 5. The V gene's germline CDR1 is SGHVS and CDR2 FQNEAQ. The CDR3 is 16 residues long. DNA for the CDR3: TGTGCCAGCAGCTTAGGCGGACAGGGGCTGAACTATGGCTACACCTTC. Translating it yields CASSLGGQGLNYGYTF.

The rearrangement links TRBV30 to TRBJ2-3; 12 bases align to TRBD1. This CDR3 is 13 amino acids long. Germline V lookup: CDR1 GTSNPN, CDR2 SVGIG (reference sequence). V was clipped by 5 bases and J by 5 bases; unmatched bases: 2. For the CDR3, the DNA is TGTGCCTGGGGGACAGGGGGCGAAGATACGCAGTATTTT. This codes for CAWGTGGEDTQYF.

The CDR3 DNA sequence: TGTGCCAGCTCAGTCCTAGGTCAAGAGACCCAGTACTTC. It codes for CASSVLGQETQYF. This chain connects TRBV18 to TRBJ2-5; no firm D call. The CDR3 totals 13 residues. Trimming took 5 bases from V and 2 from J, leaving 9 bases between them. CDR1 and CDR2 from the germline V gene are KGHSH and LQKENI.

The chain joins TRBV10-3 to TRBJ2-1; 15 positions match TRBD2. The CDR3 length is 19 residues. Germline loops: CDR1 ENHRY, CDR2 SYGVKD. The ends lost 6 bases at V and 1 base at J; junction bases unmatched: 10. CDR3 sequence reads: CAIRPGLAGGPSSYNEQFF. The CDR3, as DNA: TGTGCCATCAGGCCAGGACTAGCGGGAGGGCCATCGTCCTACAATGAGCAGTTCTTC.

The rearrangement joins TRBV10-1 to TRBJ2-3, with 7 bases identical to TRBD1. CDR3 length equals 15 residues. Unmatched junction bases numbered 5, after V lost 0 bases and J lost 5 bases. Germline V gene sequence: CDR1 WNHNN, CDR2 SYGVQD (reference sequence). The CDR3 is CASSESRGPGDTQYF. The CDR3 region has the DNA TGCGCCAGCAGTGAGTCAAGGGGGCCGGGAGATACGCAGTATTTT.

The chain links TRBV13 to TRBJ1-2; unclear D gene. CDR1 and CDR2 (germline): PRHDT, FYEKMQ (reference sequence). The V gene lost 2 bases and the J gene lost 7 bases, with 5 bases spanning the gap. CDR3 length equals 11 residues. The CDR3 loop is CASSLRVGYTF. The CDR3 nucleotides are TGTGCCAGCAGCTTACGGGTTGGCTACACCTTC.

J is TRBJ2-7 and V is TRBV5-6; no firm D call. V gave up 0 bases and J gave up 2 bases, with 9 bases separating them. Germline CDR1 and CDR2: SGHDT and YYEEEE. The length of the CDR3 is 14 residues. CDR3 residues: CASSLELPPYEQYF. CDR3 nucleotide sequence: TGTGCCAGCAGCTTGGAACTCCCCCCCTACGAGCAGTACTTC. The full variable domain, rest sourced from reference TRBV5-6 and TRBJ2-7, is DAGVTQSPTHLIKTRGQQVTLRCSPKSGHDTVSWYQQALGQGPQFIFQYYEEEERQRGNFPDRFSGHQFPNYSSELNVNALLLGDSALYLCASSLELPPYEQYFGPGTRLTVT.

V gene TRBV3-1 (or the pseudogene TRBV3-2) combines with J gene TRBJ1-2; weak D call: TRBD1 (5 bases). The CDR3 has 15 residues. The germline CDR1 and CDR2 sequences are LGHDT and YNNKEL (reference sequence). V gave up 5 bases and J gave up 4 bases, with 17 bases separating them. As DNA, the CDR3 is TGTGCCAGCAGCAATGCCCGCGGGACTCTCTATGGCTACACCTTC. This translates into CASSNARGTLYGYTF.

V is TRBV7-9 and J is TRBJ1-1; a weak D match, TRBD1 (6 bases). Germline V gene sequence: CDR1 SEHNR, CDR2 FQNEAQ (reference sequence). This CDR3 is 13 amino acids long. V dropped 3 bases and J dropped 3 bases, with 8 bases sitting between them. CDR3 nucleotides: TGTGCCAGCAGCTTTTACAGGGACACTGAAGCTTTCTTT. Protein sequence: CASSFYRDTEAFF. Together with reference TRBV7-9 and TRBJ1-1, the CDR3 gives the full variable domain: DTGVSQNPRHKITKRGQNVTFRCDPISEHNRLYWYRQTLGQGPEFLTYFQNEAQLEKSRLLSDRFSAERPKGSFSTLEIQRTEQGDSAMYLCASSFYRDTEAFFGQGTRLTVV.

V is TRBV5-6 and J is TRBJ1-3, with D unresolved. The length of the CDR3 is 14 residues. CDR1 is SGHDT, CDR2 YYEEEE, per germline. The V end lost 0 bases, the J end lost 4 bases, and 8 bases lay between the germline ends. The CDR3 sequence: CASSLEWRGNTIYF. The CDR3 nucleotides read TGTGCCAGCAGCTTGGAGTGGCGGGGAAACACCATATATTTT.

This chain uses TRBV13 with TRBJ1-2; D is perhaps TRBD1 (6 bases). Per the germline V gene, CDR1 is PRHDT and CDR2 is FYEKMQ (reference sequence). Trimming left V 1 base short and J 6 bases short, with 15 bases between. The CDR3 is 15 amino acids. CDR3 coding DNA: TGTGCCAGCAGCTTAGCCATGCAGGGGATGAATGGCTACACCTTC. This codes for CASSLAMQGMNGYTF. Variable domain in full (rest from reference TRBV13 and TRBJ1-2): AAGVIQSPRHLIKEKRETATLKCYPIPRHDTVYWYQQGPGQDPQFLISFYEKMQSDKGSIPDRFSAQQFSDYHSELNMSSLELGDSALYFCASSLAMQGMNGYTFGSGTRLTVV.